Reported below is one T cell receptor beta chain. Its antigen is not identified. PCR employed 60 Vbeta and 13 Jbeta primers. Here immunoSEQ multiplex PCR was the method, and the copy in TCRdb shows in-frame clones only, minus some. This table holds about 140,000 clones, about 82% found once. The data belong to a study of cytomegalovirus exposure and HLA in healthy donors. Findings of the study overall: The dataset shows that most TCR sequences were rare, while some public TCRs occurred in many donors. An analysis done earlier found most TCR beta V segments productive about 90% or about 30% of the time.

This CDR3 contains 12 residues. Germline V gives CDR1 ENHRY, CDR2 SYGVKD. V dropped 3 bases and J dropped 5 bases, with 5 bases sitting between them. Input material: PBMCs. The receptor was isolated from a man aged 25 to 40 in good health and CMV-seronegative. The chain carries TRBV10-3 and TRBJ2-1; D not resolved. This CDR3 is CAISDSDNEQFF. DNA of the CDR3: TGTGCCATCAGTGACAGTGACAATGAGCAGTTCTTC.